The 13 T cell receptor beta chains below come from one sample, sequenced in a study of graft-versus-host responses after intestinal transplantation. Clones were sequenced by immunoSEQ multiplex PCR, and TCRdb holds only the in-frame ones, with some missing. The sample holds some 96,000 clones, about nine tenths seen once. The sequences come from PBMCs, collected 453 days after intestinal transplant. The source of these receptors is a human patient who received an intestinal transplant, so some T cells may come from the graft donor.

The chain uses TRBV12-5 and TRBJ1-1, with D possibly being TRBD1 (5 bases). Germline V CDR1 and CDR2: LGHNT, FRNRAP. The CDR3 length is 15 residues. Deletions cut 5 bases from V and 5 bases from J, with 18 bases between. Here the CDR3 DNA reads TGTGCTAGTGGTCCCGACCCCAAGGGGAGGACTGAAGCTTTCTTT. Its protein product is CASGPDPKGRTEAFF.

The chain employs TRBV2 and TRBJ1-2, with D maybe TRBD1 (6 bases). Germline CDR1 and CDR2: SNHLY and FYNNEI. V gave up 4 bases and J gave up 7 bases, with 22 bases separating them. This CDR3 has 16 residues. In DNA form, the CDR3 reads TGTGCCAGCAGTGTGGGCCAACAGGGCTGGGGTAGTGGCTACACCTTC. Protein: CASSVGQQGWGSGYTF.

This sequence joins TRBV19 and TRBJ2-2; D not certain. Germline V gene lookup returns CDR1 LNHDA and CDR2 SQIVND (reference sequence). Deletions cut 5 bases from V and 3 bases from J, with 7 bases between. This CDR3 comprises 13 residues. For the CDR3, the DNA is TGTGCCAGTAGTCGTCGGTACACCGGGGAGCTGTTTTTT. It translates to CASSRRYTGELFF.

V and J are TRBV5-4 and TRBJ1-2; no clear D. There are 14 residues in the CDR3. The germline V and J ends were trimmed by 0 bases and 5 bases, with 11 bases remaining between them. Germline assignment: CDR1 SGHNT and CDR2 YYREEE (reference sequence). The CDR3 loop reads CASSLDARAYGYTF. CDR3 nucleotide sequence: TGTGCCAGCAGCTTGGACGCACGGGCGTATGGCTACACCTTC.

This clone was counted only a few times. The chain is built from TRBV10-3 and TRBJ1-3; D is undetermined. V lost 4 bases to trimming and J lost 8 bases, with 15 bases between them. The CDR3 loop spans 14 amino acids. Germline CDR1 reads ENHRY; CDR2 reads SYGVKD. The CDR3 region has the DNA TGTGCCATCAGTGGAGGAGCCGGAACGGACACCATATATTTT. The encoded protein is CAISGGAGTDTIYF.

This clone was observed once. The genes are TRBV7-9 and TRBJ2-7; D call uncertain. Per germline, CDR1 SEHNR and CDR2 FQNEAQ (reference sequence). The CDR3 consists of 15 residues. V lost 5 bases and J lost 3, with 17 bases in between. The CDR3 nucleotides are TGTGCCAGCAGCGCCGAAGGTGCTCGGGTCTACGAGCAGTACTTC. Its translation: CASSAEGARVYEQYF. Supplemented by reference TRBV7-9 and TRBJ2-7, the full variable domain reads DTGVSQNPRHKITKRGQNVTFRCDPISEHNRLYWYRQTLGQGPEFLTYFQNEAQLEKSRLLSDRFSAERPKGSFSTLEIQRTEQGDSAMYLCASSAEGARVYEQYFGPGTRLTVT.

The V and J genes are TRBV6-1 and TRBJ1-1, with a weak D call TRBD1 (5 bases). The CDR3 totals 13 residues. The V and J ends lost 4 bases and 4 bases respectively, with 10 bases between them. The germline V gene has CDR1 MNHNS and CDR2 SASEGT. CDR3 bases: TGTGCCAGCAGTGCGGGGGGTCGCACTGAAGCTTTCTTT. It is translated as CASSAGGRTEAFF.

The gene calls are TRBV7-9 and TRBJ1-2; 7 bases are shared with TRBD1. Looked up from germline, CDR1 is SEHNR and CDR2 is FQNEAQ (reference sequence). The CDR3 runs to 13 residues. After removal of 0 bases from V and 7 bases from J, the junction contained 2 bases not matched to a gene. The CDR3 is CASSLATGVGYTF. The CDR3 bases are TGTGCCAGCAGCTTAGCAACAGGGGTTGGCTACACCTTC.

The chain joins TRBV7-3 to TRBJ1-3; 7 bases fit TRBD1. Looked up from germline, CDR1 is SGHTA and CDR2 is FQGTGA. The CDR3 consists of 16 residues. Germline trimming cut 0 bases from V and 2 bases from J; bases unmatched to any gene: 4. The CDR3 DNA sequence: TGTGCCAGCAGCTTAACCGACAGGGCTGCTGGAAACACCATATATTTT. This codes for CASSLTDRAAGNTIYF.

V is TRBV18 and J is TRBJ1-1; tentatively, D is TRBD1 (5 bases). Germline CDR1 KGHSH, CDR2 LQKENI. CDR3 length equals 15 residues. Trimming took off 3 bases at V and 1 base at J, with 12 bases between the two ends. Here the CDR3 DNA reads TGTGCCAGCTCACCCCCGGGACTGCCGAACACTGAAGCTTTCTTT. Translated, it gives CASSPPGLPNTEAFF.

The V call is TRBV6-4, the J call TRBJ2-3; D is perhaps TRBD2 (7 bases). Trimming pared 2 bases from V and 2 bases from J, leaving 11 bases between. The germline V gene encodes CDR1 MRHNA and CDR2 SNTAGT. The CDR3 covers 15 residues. This CDR3 is CASSDEGGATDTQYF. The CDR3 nucleotides are TGTGCCAGCAGTGACGAGGGGGGGGCCACAGATACGCAGTATTTT.

Of note for this clone: At one boundary the junction diverges from the germline segment, which might be a read error. This chain links TRBV7-7 with TRBJ2-4; either TRBD1 or TRBD2 may supply D (5 bases each). CDR1 is SSHAT, CDR2 FNYEAQ, per germline (reference sequence). The CDR3 totals 16 residues. CDR3 sequence (DNA): TGTGCTAGCAGCTTAGTCCGGGGCCCAGCCAAAAACATTCAGTACTTC. As protein: CASSLVRGPAKNIQYF. The full variable domain, its missing parts supplied by reference TRBV7-7 and TRBJ2-4, is GAGVSQSPRYKVTKRGQDVTLRCDPISSHATLYWYQQALGQGPEFLTYFNYEAQPDKSGLPSDRFSAERPEGSISTLTIQRTEQRDSAMYRCASSLVRGPAKNIQYFGAGTRLSVL.

In regard to this clone: At one boundary the junction diverges from the germline segment, which might be a read error. This rearrangement joins TRBV7-7 to TRBJ2-7; 7 bases are shared with TRBD2. Germline assignment: CDR1 SSHAT and CDR2 FNYEAQ (reference sequence). The CDR3 sequence is 15 residues long. The CDR3 here is CASSLGRGASYEQYF. The CDR3 DNA follows: TGTGCTAGCAGCTTAGGGAGGGGCGCATCCTACGAGCAGTACTTC.